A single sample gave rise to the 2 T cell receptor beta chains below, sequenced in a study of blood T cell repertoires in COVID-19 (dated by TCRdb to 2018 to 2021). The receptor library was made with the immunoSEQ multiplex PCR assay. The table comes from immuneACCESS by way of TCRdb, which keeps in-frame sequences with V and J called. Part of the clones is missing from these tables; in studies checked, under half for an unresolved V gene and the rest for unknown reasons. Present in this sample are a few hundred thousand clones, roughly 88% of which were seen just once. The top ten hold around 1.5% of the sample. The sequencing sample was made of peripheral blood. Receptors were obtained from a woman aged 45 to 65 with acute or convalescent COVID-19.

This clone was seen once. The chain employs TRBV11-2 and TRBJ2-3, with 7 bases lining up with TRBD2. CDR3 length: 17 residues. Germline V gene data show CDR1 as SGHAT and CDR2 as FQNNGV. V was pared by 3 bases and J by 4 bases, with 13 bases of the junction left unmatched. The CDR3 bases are TGTGCCAGCAGCTTCCCAAAAAGCGGGGAGGGGCCAGATACGCAGTATTTT. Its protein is CASSFPKSGEGPDTQYF.

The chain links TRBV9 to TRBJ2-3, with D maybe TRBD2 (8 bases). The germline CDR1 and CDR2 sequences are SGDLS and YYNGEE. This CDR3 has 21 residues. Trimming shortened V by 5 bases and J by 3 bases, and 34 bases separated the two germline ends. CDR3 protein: CASSHRGSVIQAGVLTDTQYF. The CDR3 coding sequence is TGTGCCAGCAGTCACAGGGGATCCGTCATACAAGCGGGAGTTTTAACAGATACGCAGTATTTT.